These 12 T cell receptor beta chains came from one sample sequenced in a study of blood T cell repertoires in COVID-19. Some clones are missing from TCRdb's copy, which holds only in-frame ones; the method was immunoSEQ multiplex PCR. The sample comprises 250,000 to 400,000 clones, about 92% of which are singletons, and around 2.5% rests with the top ten. The sample taken for sequencing was PBMCs or T cells enriched from blood (not recorded which). The source is a man aged 55 to 70 who had recovered from COVID-19.

The V call is TRBV30, the J call TRBJ1-5, with D maybe TRBD1 (5 bases). V lost 3 bases and J 3 bases, leaving 12 bases between the germline ends. Germline assignment: CDR1 GTSNPN and CDR2 SVGIG (reference sequence). CDR3 length: 14 amino acids. The DNA for the CDR3 is TGTGCCTGGAGCGCGGGACGGTTCAATCAGCCCCAGCATTTT. Translation: CAWSAGRFNQPQHF.

This chain uses TRBV11-1 with TRBJ1-1; D is perhaps TRBD1 (5 bases). Germline lookup yields CDR1 SGHAT and CDR2 FQDESV (reference sequence). The germline V and J ends were trimmed by 4 bases and 7 bases, with 7 bases remaining between them. The CDR3 runs to 11 residues. CDR3: CASSSRDEAFF. CDR3 bases: TGTGCCAGCAGCTCCAGGGATGAAGCTTTCTTT.

The chain combines TRBV7-9 with TRBJ1-2; no reliable D call. V was clipped by 1 base and J by 4 bases, with 16 bases between them. The V gene's germline CDR1 is SEHNR and CDR2 FQNEAQ (reference sequence). This CDR3 has 16 residues. This chain's CDR3 is CASSLGGSGFGYGYTF. In DNA, the CDR3 is TGTGCCAGCAGCTTAGGAGGGTCTGGCTTTGGCTATGGCTACACCTTC.

The CDR3 sequence is CASSQDLGLAGKAGETQYF. CDR3 DNA sequence: TGTGCCAGCAGCCAAGATTTAGGTCTAGCGGGGAAAGCTGGAGAGACCCAGTACTTC. This sequence joins TRBV14 and TRBJ2-5, with 9 positions matching TRBD2. The ends lost 0 bases at V and 4 bases at J; junction bases unmatched: 15. Germline V lookup: CDR1 SGHDN, CDR2 FVKESK. This CDR3 is 19 amino acids long.

The chain is built from TRBV2 and TRBJ1-2, with TRBD1 as a possible D gene (5 bases). The CDR3 consists of 12 residues. Germline loops: CDR1 SNHLY, CDR2 FYNNEI. With 3 bases removed from V and 5 bases from J, the gap between germline ends came to 7 bases. The CDR3 sequence is CASSDPGYGYTF. The CDR3 coding sequence is TGTGCCAGCAGTGATCCAGGGTATGGCTACACCTTC. Supplemented by reference TRBV2 and TRBJ1-2, the full variable domain reads EPEVTQTPSHQVTQMGQEVILRCVPISNHLYFYWYRQILGQKVEFLVSFYNNEISEKSEIFDDQFSVERPDGSNFTLKIRSTKLEDSAMYFCASSDPGYGYTFGSGTRLTVV.

The gene calls are TRBV6-5 and TRBJ1-4, with a possible D match to TRBD1 (6 bases). The germline V and J ends were trimmed by 2 bases and 7 bases, with 14 bases remaining between them. The CDR3 has 15 amino acids. Germline V gene sequence: CDR1 MNHEY, CDR2 SVGAGI. Here the CDR3 DNA reads TGTGCCAGCAGTTACGAGGGGGGGCTGGGTGAAAAACTGTTTTTT. As protein: CASSYEGGLGEKLFF.

The chain has TRBV7-9 and TRBJ2-2, with 8 positions matching TRBD2. The length of the CDR3 is 15 residues. Germline CDR1 is SEHNR and CDR2 is FQNEAQ (reference sequence). With V trimmed by 4 bases and J by 7 bases, 8 bases remained unmatched. The CDR3 sequence: CASSYPGGPDGELFF. The CDR3 bases are TGTGCCAGCAGCTATCCGGGGGGGCCGGACGGGGAGCTGTTTTTT.

Only one count was recorded for this clone. The rearrangement joins TRBV19 to TRBJ1-1; D unclear. CDR1 and CDR2 from the germline V gene are LNHDA and SQIVND (reference sequence). The CDR3 contains 15 residues. V lost 4 bases to trimming and J lost 4 bases, with 16 bases between them. This CDR3 reads CASSNLAPPGTEAFF. CDR3 coding DNA: TGTGCCAGTAGTAATCTTGCCCCGCCGGGCACTGAAGCTTTCTTT.

The chain carries TRBV27 and TRBJ1-5; unclear D gene. The CDR3 is 14 residues long. Trimming stripped 1 base from V and 3 bases from J, with 7 bases between. Germline CDR1 and CDR2: MNHEY and SMNVEV (reference sequence). Here the CDR3 DNA reads TGTGCCAGCAGTTTATGGGCTTACAATCAGCCCCAGCATTTT. This sequence encodes CASSLWAYNQPQHF.

This chain connects TRBV5-1 to TRBJ2-5, with 9 bases fitting TRBD2. The CDR3 covers 14 residues. Germline V CDR1 and CDR2: SGHRS, YFSETQ. Trimming cost V 8 bases and J 4 bases; bases outside gene matches: 9. The chain's CDR3 is CASYSGGLGETQYF. The CDR3 coding sequence is TGCGCCAGTTACAGCGGGGGGCTAGGAGAGACCCAGTACTTC.

In this sample, this clone turned up once. The chain carries TRBV4-1 and TRBJ1-4; D is perhaps TRBD1 (5 bases). From germline, CDR1 is MGHRA and CDR2 YSYEKL. CDR3 size: 16 residues. The V and J ends lost 1 base and 8 bases respectively, with 17 bases between them. CDR3 sequence: CASSQGLGRVKEKLFF. In nucleotides, the CDR3 is TGCGCCAGCAGCCAAGGGCTGGGCAGGGTAAAGGAAAAACTGTTTTTT.

The chain is built from TRBV2 and TRBJ2-3; 10 nucleotides agree with TRBD2. This CDR3 comprises 16 residues. Germline CDR1 SNHLY, CDR2 FYNNEI. V shed 6 bases, J shed 2 bases, and the junction held 8 bases outside the gene matches. The CDR3 DNA follows: TGTGCCAGCAGCAAACCCCTAGCGGGGGTCACAGATACGCAGTATTTT. Residues: CASSKPLAGVTDTQYF. The whole variable domain, filled in from reference TRBV2 and TRBJ2-3, reads EPEVTQTPSHQVTQMGQEVILRCVPISNHLYFYWYRQILGQKVEFLVSFYNNEISEKSEIFDDQFSVERPDGSNFTLKIRSTKLEDSAMYFCASSKPLAGVTDTQYFGPGTRLTVL.